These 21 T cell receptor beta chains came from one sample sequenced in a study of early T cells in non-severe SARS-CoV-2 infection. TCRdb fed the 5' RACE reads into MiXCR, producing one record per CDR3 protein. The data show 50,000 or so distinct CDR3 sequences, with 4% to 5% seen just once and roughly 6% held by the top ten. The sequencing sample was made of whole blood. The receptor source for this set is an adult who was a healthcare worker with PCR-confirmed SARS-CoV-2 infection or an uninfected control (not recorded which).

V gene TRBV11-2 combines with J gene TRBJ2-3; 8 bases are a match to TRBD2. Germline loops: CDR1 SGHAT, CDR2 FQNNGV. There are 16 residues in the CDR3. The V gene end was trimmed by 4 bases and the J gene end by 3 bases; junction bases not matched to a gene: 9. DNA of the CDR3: TGTGCCAGCAGCTCAACCACTAGCGGAAAAACAGATACGCAGTATTTT. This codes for CASSSTTSGKTDTQYF.

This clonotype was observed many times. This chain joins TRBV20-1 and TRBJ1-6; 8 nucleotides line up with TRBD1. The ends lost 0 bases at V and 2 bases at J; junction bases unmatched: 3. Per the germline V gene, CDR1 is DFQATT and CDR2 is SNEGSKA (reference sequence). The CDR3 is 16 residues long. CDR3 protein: CSARDYRGTYNSPLHF. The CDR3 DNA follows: TGCAGTGCTAGAGACTACAGGGGGACCTATAATTCACCCCTCCACTTT.

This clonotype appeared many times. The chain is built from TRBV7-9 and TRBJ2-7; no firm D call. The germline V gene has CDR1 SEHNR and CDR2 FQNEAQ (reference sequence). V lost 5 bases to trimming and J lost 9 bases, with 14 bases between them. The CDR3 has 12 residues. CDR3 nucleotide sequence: TGTGCCAGCAGCCTGACTTACGAAGGGCAGTACTTC. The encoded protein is CASSLTYEGQYF.

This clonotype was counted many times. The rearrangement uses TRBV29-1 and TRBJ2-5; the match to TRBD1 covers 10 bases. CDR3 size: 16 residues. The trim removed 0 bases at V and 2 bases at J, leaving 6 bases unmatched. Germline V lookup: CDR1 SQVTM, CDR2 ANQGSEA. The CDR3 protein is CSVEDSWTGGQETQYF. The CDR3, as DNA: TGCAGCGTTGAAGATTCCTGGACAGGGGGACAAGAGACCCAGTACTTC.

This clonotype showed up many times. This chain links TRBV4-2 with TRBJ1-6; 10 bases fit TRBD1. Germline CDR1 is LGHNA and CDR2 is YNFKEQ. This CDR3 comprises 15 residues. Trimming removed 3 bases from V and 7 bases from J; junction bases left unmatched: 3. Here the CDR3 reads CASSQGTGANSPLHF. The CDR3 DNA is TGTGCCAGCAGCCAGGGGACAGGGGCGAATTCACCCCTCCACTTT.

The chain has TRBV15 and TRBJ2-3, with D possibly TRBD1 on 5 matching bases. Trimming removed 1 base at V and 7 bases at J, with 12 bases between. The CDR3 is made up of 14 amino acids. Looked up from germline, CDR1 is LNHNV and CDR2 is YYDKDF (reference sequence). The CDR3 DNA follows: TGTGCCACCAGCAGAGTTCAGGGTGGGAATACGCAGTATTTT. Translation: CATSRVQGGNTQYF.

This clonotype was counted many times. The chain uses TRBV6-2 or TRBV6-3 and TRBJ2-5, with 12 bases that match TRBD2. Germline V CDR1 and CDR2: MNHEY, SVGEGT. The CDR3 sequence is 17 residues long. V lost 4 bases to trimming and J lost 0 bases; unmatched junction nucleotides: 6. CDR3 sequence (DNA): TGTGCCAGCAGTTTCCCGACTAGCGGGAGACACCAAGAGACCCAGTACTTC. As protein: CASSFPTSGRHQETQYF.

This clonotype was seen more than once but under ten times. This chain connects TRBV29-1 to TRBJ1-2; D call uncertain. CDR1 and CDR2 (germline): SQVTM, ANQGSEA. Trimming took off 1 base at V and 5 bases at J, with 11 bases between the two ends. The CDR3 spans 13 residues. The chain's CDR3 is CSVEGADQYGYTF. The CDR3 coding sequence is TGCAGCGTTGAAGGGGCGGACCAGTATGGCTACACCTTC.

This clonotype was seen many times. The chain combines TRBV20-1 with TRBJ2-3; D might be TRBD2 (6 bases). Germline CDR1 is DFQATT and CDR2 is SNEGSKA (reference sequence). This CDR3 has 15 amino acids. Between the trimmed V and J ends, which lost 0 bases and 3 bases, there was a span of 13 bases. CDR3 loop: CSARDRDGGTDTQYF. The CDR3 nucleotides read TGCAGTGCTAGAGATCGAGACGGAGGGACAGATACGCAGTATTTT.

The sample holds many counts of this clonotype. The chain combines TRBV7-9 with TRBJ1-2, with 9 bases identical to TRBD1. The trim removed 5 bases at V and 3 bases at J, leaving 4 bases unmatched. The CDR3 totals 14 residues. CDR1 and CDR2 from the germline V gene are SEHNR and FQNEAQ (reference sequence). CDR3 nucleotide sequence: TGTGCCAGCAGCCTAGGGACAGGGTACTATGGCTACACCTTC. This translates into CASSLGTGYYGYTF.

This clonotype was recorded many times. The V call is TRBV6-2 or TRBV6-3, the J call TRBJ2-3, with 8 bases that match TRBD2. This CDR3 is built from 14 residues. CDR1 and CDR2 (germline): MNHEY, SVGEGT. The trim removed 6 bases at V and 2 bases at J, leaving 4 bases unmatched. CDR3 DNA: TGTGCCAGCAGATTTAGCGGGATCACAGATACGCAGTATTTT. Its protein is CASRFSGITDTQYF.

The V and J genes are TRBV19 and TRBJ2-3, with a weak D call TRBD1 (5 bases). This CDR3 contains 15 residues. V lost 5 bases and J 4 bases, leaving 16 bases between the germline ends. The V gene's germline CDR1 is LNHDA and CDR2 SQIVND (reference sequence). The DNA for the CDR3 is TGTGCCAGTAGTGTAAATATGGGGCCGGCAGATACGCAGTATTTT. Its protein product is CASSVNMGPADTQYF.

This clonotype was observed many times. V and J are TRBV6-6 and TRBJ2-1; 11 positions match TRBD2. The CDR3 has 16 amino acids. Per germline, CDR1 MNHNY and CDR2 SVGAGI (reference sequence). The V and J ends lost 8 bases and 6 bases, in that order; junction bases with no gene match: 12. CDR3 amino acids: CASDRVTSGGLNEQFF. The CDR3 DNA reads TGTGCCAGCGACCGCGTAACTAGCGGGGGTCTCAATGAGCAGTTCTTC.

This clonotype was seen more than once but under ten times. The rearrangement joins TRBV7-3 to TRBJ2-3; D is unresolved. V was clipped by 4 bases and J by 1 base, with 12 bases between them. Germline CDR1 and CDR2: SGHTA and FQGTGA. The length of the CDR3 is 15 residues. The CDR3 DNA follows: TGTGCCAGCAGCTCCAACCTCGCTGGCACAGATACGCAGTATTTT. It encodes CASSSNLAGTDTQYF.

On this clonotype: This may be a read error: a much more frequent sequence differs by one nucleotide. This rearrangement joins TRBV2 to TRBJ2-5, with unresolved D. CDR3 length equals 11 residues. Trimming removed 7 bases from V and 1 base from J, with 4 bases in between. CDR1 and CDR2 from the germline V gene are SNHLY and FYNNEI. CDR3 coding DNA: TGTGCCAGCACCCCCCAAGAGACCCAGTACTTC. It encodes CASTPQETQYF.

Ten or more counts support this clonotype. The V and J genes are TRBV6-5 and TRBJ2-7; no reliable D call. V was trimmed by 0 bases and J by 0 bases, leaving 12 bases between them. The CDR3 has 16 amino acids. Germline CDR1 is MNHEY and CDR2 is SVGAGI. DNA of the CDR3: TGTGCCAGCAGTTACTCTACCCGAGATTACTCCTACGAGCAGTACTTC. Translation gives CASSYSTRDYSYEQYF.

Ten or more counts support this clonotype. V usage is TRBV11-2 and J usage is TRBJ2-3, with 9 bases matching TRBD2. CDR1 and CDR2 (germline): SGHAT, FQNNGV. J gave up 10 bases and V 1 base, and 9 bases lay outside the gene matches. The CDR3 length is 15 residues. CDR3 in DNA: TGTGCCAGCAGCTTAGCGGGCGGGAGGGCCGTTGCGCAGTATTTT. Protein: CASSLAGGRAVAQYF.

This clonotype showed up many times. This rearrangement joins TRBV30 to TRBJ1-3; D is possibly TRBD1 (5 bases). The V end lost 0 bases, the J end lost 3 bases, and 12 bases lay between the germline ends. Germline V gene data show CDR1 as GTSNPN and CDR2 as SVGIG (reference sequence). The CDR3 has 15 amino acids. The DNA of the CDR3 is TGTGCCTGGAGTGTAGATTCAGGGTTTGGAAACACCATATATTTT. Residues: CAWSVDSGFGNTIYF.

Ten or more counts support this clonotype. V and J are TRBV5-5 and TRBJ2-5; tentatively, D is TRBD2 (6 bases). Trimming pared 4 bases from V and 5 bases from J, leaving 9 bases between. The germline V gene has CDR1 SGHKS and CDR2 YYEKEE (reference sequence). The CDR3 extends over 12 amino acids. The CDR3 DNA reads TGTGCCAGCAGCCGGGAGCAGGAGACCCAGTACTTC. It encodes CASSREQETQYF.

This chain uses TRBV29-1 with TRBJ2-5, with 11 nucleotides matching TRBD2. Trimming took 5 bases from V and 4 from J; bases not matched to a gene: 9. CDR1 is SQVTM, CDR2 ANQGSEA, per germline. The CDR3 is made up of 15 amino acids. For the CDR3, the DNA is TGCAGCGTTCCAAGTAGCGGGGGGGCCAGAGAGACCCAGTACTTC. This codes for CSVPSSGGARETQYF.

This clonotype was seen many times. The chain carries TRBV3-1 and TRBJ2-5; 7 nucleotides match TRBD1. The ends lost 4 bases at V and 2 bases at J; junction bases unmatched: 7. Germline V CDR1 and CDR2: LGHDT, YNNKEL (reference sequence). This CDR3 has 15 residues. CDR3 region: CASSPSQGDQETQYF. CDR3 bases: TGTGCCAGCAGCCCCTCCCAGGGGGATCAAGAGACCCAGTACTTC.